A selection of T cell receptor beta chains follows, all from one sample in a study of shared clonotypes between healthy human individuals. Clones were read by immunoSEQ multiplex PCR, and TCRdb kept only the in-frame ones, dropping some. The sample shows 1.6 million or so clones, 97% to 99% of them seen only once. The sample was naive CD4+ T cells sorted from blood. The receptors stem from a man aged 25 to 45 in good health. CDR3s include the opening cysteine and the closing phenylalanine or tryptophan. The D gene is left open where the match is weak. Not all rows give a size; the values are once, few, many and, for expanded clones, a class.

J gene,D gene,V gene,clone size,CDR3 DNA,CDR3 protein
TRBJ2-7,TRBD2,TRBV28,.,TGTGCCAGCATCCCTAGCGGTAGCTCCTACGAGCAGTACTTC,CASIPSGSSYEQYF
TRBJ2-3,TRBD1,TRBV4-3,.,TGCGCCAGCAGCCAAGTACTTGACAGGGTTATTACAGATACGCAGTATTTT,CASSQVLDRVITDTQYF
TRBJ1-2,.,TRBV5-6,once,TGTGCCAGCAGCTTGAGGGGCTCCTATGGCTACACCTTC,CASSLRGSYGYTF
TRBJ2-7,.,TRBV7-2,.,TGTGCCAGCAGCCTCGTCCAGGGTGTATGGGAGCAGTACTTC,CASSLVQGVWEQYF
TRBJ2-7,TRBD1,TRBV5-1,.,TGCGCCAGCAGCGAACCGGGACAGCTCTACGAGCAGTACTTC,CASSEPGQLYEQYF
TRBJ1-2,.,TRBV7-6,.,TGTGCCAGCAGCTCCAGCGTTGGCGCTTATGGCTACACCTTC,CASSSSVGAYGYTF
TRBJ2-1,.,TRBV6-4,once,TGTGCCAGCAGTGACTCCCTACGGCGAGTAAACGAGCAGTTCTTC,CASSDSLRRVNEQFF
TRBJ2-7,.,TRBV19,.,TGTGCCAGTCGGCCGGGAGCAGGGTCCTACGAGCAGTACTTC,CASRPGAGSYEQYF
TRBJ1-1,.,TRBV15,.,TGTGCCACCAGTTCAGGGCGATACACTGAAGCTTTCTTT,CATSSGRYTEAFF
TRBJ2-1,TRBD1,TRBV5-1,.,TGCGCCAGCAGCTCCGGGACAGGGTCCGGGATGAATGAGCAGTTCTTC,CASSSGTGSGMNEQFF
TRBJ2-1,.,TRBV10-3,.,TGTGCCATCAGTGAAAGGGGACTTTTCAATGAGCAGTTCTTC,CAISERGLFNEQFF
TRBJ2-2,TRBD1,TRBV4-3,.,TGCGCCAGCAGCGCCTCAGGGGGCACCGGGGAGCTGTTTTTT,CASSASGGTGELFF
TRBJ1-1,.,TRBV2,.,TGTGCCAGCAGTTCAGACCTGAACACTGAAGCTTTCTTT,CASSSDLNTEAFF
TRBJ1-5,.,TRBV4-1,.,TGCGCCAGCAGCCAAGACCCAGGGTGGCAGCCCCAGCATTTT,CASSQDPGWQPQHF
TRBJ1-1,.,TRBV19,.,TGTGCCAGTAGTACATTGATCGCAGGGTGGATGAGAGCTTTCTTT,CASSTLIAGWMRAFF
TRBJ1-3,.,TRBV5-1,.,TGCGCCAGCAGCCAAAACCCCCAGCAACGCTCTGGAAACACCATATATTTT,CASSQNPQQRSGNTIYF
TRBJ2-1,.,TRBV11-2,.,TGTGCCAGCAGCAACTTGGAGACCTACGAATACAATGAGCAGTTCTTC,CASSNLETYEYNEQFF
TRBJ1-2,.,TRBV5-1,.,TGCGCCAGCAGCTTGGCGAGGGGCACCTCAAACTATGGCTACACCTTC,CASSLARGTSNYGYTF
TRBJ1-4,.,TRBV7-9,.,TGTGCCAGCAGCTCGGGACAAGCGGTGGAGGAAAAACTGTTTTTT,CASSSGQAVEEKLFF
TRBJ2-7,TRBD2,TRBV6-6,.,TGTGCCAGCAGCAGACTAGCTGGCTACGAGCAGTACTTC,CASSRLAGYEQYF
TRBJ2-1,TRBD2,TRBV9,.,TGTGCCAGCAGCGTATACGGGACTAGCGGGAGTAGGCAGTTCTTC,CASSVYGTSGSRQFF
TRBJ2-1,TRBD2,TRBV5-1,.,TGCGCCAGCAGCCTCCCCCCCCTTACTAGCGGGAGGGAGAATGAGCAGTTCTTC,CASSLPPLTSGRENEQFF
TRBJ2-4,.,TRBV2,.,TGTGCCAGCATGAGGGAAGGGAACATTCAGTACTTC,CASMREGNIQYF
TRBJ2-1,TRBD2,TRBV18,.,TGTGCCAGCTCACCAAACTTACTAGCGGGAGGATACAATGAGCAGTTCTTC,CASSPNLLAGGYNEQFF
TRBJ1-2,.,TRBV2,.,TGTGCCAGCTCTAACCCCCCTGTTGGCTACACCTTC,CASSNPPVGYTF
TRBJ2-1,TRBD2,TRBV2,.,TGTGCCAGCAGTGAAGCGCTATTTTCCCCGACTAGCGGTGACAATGAGCAGTTCTTC,CASSEALFSPTSGDNEQFF
TRBJ1-2,.,TRBV28,.,TGTGCCAGCAGCTCCCTCTATGGCTACACCTTC,CASSSLYGYTF
TRBJ2-2,TRBD2,TRBV5-4,.,TGTGCCAGCAGCTCTAGGACTAGCGGGAGTGGCGGGGAGCTGTTTTTT,CASSSRTSGSGGELFF
TRBJ2-7,TRBD1,TRBV11-2,.,TGTGCCAGCAGCACGTGGACAGGCGAGCAGTACTTC,CASSTWTGEQYF
TRBJ2-1,.,TRBV5-5,once,TGTGCCAGCAGCTTGGTTGGCGATCCAATGATCTTC,CASSLVGDPMIF
TRBJ2-1,TRBD1,TRBV11-2,once,TGTGCCAGCAGCCAGGGCTCATGGACAGGCAACAATGAGCAGTTCTTC,CASSQGSWTGNNEQFF
TRBJ2-1,.,TRBV7-3,.,TGTGCCAGCAGTTCAAGCGGAGCGTCCTACAATGAGCAGTTCTTC,CASSSSGASYNEQFF
TRBJ1-4,.,TRBV9,.,TGTGCCAGCAGCCCGATGGGGCTGGGGAATGAAAAACTGTTTTTT,CASSPMGLGNEKLFF
TRBJ2-2,TRBD1,TRBV6-1,.,TGTGCCAGCAGCCGGACAGGGAACACCGGGGAGCTGTTTTTT,CASSRTGNTGELFF
TRBJ2-7,TRBD2,TRBV9,.,TGTGCCAGCAGCGTAGCTGATAGGATAGCGGGCCCCTACGAGCAGTACTTC,CASSVADRIAGPYEQYF
TRBJ2-1,.,TRBV5-1,.,TGCGCCAGCAGCTTACAGGGAGTGGGGTACAATGAGCAGTTCTTC,CASSLQGVGYNEQFF
TRBJ2-5,.,TRBV18,.,TGTGCCAGCTCACCAAACCGTGGCAAGGGGAGAGGAGAGACCCAGTACTTC,CASSPNRGKGRGETQYF
TRBJ2-3,.,TRBV11-2,.,TGTGCCAGCAGCCATGGGGAAGGCACAGATACGCAGTATTTT,CASSHGEGTDTQYF
TRBJ1-1,.,TRBV7-3,.,TGTGCCAGCAGCTCCCGGGCGAGTTGGGTCACTGAAGCTTTCTTT,CASSSRASWVTEAFF
TRBJ1-2,.,TRBV5-1,.,TGCGCCAGCAGCTTGGGTCCAGGGCTTGGAACCAATGGCTACACCTTC,CASSLGPGLGTNGYTF
TRBJ2-5,TRBD1,TRBV18,.,TGTGCCAGTCACCAGGACAGGGGGTCCCGGGAGACCCAGTACTTC,CASHQDRGSRETQYF
TRBJ1-2,.,TRBV19,.,TGTGCCAGTAGCCCCAGGACGGATGGCTACACCTTC,CASSPRTDGYTF
TRBJ1-4,TRBD1,TRBV28,.,TGTGCCAGCAGAAAGGGACAGGGGTTACGAACTAATGAAAAACTGTTTTTT,CASRKGQGLRTNEKLFF
TRBJ1-4,.,TRBV2,.,TGTGCCTGCAGGGTGAATGAAAAACTGTTTTTT,CACRVNEKLFF
TRBJ2-5,TRBD2,TRBV6-1,.,TGTGCCAGCAGTCCAATTAGCGGGAGTGGGGGGACCCAGTACTTC,CASSPISGSGGTQYF
TRBJ2-7,.,TRBV7-9,.,TGTGCCAGCAGCTTAGGCAGGGCACGTCTAGACGAGCAGTACTTC,CASSLGRARLDEQYF
TRBJ1-2,TRBD1,TRBV2,once,TGTGCCAGCAGCAGGGACAGCGGATTCTATGGCTACACCTTC,CASSRDSGFYGYTF
TRBJ2-5,TRBD2,TRBV7-7,.,TGTGCCAGCAGTCCTTATTCCCGCGCTGGACTAGCAGACCAAGAGACCCAGTACTTC,CASSPYSRAGLADQETQYF
TRBJ1-3,.,TRBV6-5,.,TGTGCCAGCAGTTCGGGGACTATTGGAAACACCATATATTTT,CASSSGTIGNTIYF
TRBJ2-2,.,TRBV9,.,TGTGCCAGCAGCGTTAGCGGGAACACCGGGGAGCTGTTTTTT,CASSVSGNTGELFF